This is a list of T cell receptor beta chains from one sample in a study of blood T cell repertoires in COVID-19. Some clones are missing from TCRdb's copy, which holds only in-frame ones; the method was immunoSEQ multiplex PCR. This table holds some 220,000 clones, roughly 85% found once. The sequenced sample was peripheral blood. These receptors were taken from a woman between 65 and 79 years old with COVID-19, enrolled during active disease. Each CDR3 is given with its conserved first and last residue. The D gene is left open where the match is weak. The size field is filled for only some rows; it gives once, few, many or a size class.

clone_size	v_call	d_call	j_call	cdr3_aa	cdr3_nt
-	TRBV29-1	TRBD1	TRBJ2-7	CSVLTGDSYEQYF	TGCAGCGTTCTAACAGGGGACTCCTACGAGCAGTACTTC
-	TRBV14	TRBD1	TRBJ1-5	CASSHPGQGRYSNQPQHF	TGTGCCAGCAGCCATCCCGGACAGGGGAGATATAGCAATCAGCCCCAGCATTTT
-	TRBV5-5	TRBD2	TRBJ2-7	CASSLFLAGEEQYF	TGTGCCAGCAGCTTGTTCCTAGCGGGAGAAGAGCAGTACTTC
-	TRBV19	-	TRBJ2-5	CASSINRDTETQYF	TGTGCCAGTAGTATCAACAGGGACACGGAGACCCAGTACTTC
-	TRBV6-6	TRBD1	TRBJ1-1	CASSPTSRQGNTEAFF	TGTGCCAGCAGCCCAACCTCCAGACAGGGGAACACTGAAGCTTTCTTT
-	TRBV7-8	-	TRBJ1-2	CASSGAGVGYGYTF	TGTGCCAGCAGCGGAGCAGGGGTCGGGTATGGCTACACCTTC
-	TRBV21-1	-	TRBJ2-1	CASSIRTDYNEQFF	TGTGCCAGCAGCATCAGGACAGATTACAATGAGCAGTTCTTC
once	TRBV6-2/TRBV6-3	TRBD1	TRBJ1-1	CASSWVQGGSFF	TGTGCCAGCAGTTGGGTACAGGGGGGCTCTTTCTTT
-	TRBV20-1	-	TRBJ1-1	CSDCGTEAFF	TGCAGTGACTGTGGCACTGAAGCTTTCTTT
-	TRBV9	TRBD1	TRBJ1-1	CASSVTGRNTEAFF	TGTGCCAGCAGCGTGACAGGGCGGAACACTGAAGCTTTCTTT
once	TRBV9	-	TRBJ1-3	CASSSQGGGGNTIYF	TGTGCCAGCAGCTCTCAGGGAGGTGGTGGAAACACCATATATTTT
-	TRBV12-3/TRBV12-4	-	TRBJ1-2	CASSFSATYGYTF	TGTGCCAGCAGTTTCTCAGCGACCTATGGCTACACCTTC
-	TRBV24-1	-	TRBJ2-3	CATSDWRDFTDTQYF	TGTGCCACCAGTGATTGGAGGGACTTCACAGATACGCAGTATTTT
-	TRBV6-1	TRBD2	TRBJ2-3	CASRERLAGAGDTQYF	TGTGCCAGCAGGGAAAGACTAGCGGGGGCTGGGGATACGCAGTATTTT
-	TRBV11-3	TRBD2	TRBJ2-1	CASSLDPSGGYNEQFF	TGTGCCAGCAGCTTAGATCCTAGCGGGGGATACAATGAGCAGTTCTTC
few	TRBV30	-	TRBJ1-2	CAWNTGGHYGYTF	TGTGCCTGGAATACTGGGGGCCACTATGGCTACACCTTC
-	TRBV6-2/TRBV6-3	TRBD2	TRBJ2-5	CASSGRLAGGLETQYF	TGTGCCAGCAGCGGGAGACTAGCGGGAGGCCTGGAGACCCAGTACTTC
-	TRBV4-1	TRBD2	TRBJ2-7	CASSPRGTSSYEQYF	TGCGCCAGCAGCCCGCGGGGGACGAGCTCCTACGAGCAGTACTTC
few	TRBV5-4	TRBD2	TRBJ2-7	CASSGTSGSYEQYF	TGTGCCAGCAGCGGAACTAGCGGGAGTTACGAGCAGTACTTC
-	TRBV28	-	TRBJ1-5	CASSPGWQPQHF	TGTGCCAGCAGTCCAGGGTGGCAGCCCCAGCATTTT
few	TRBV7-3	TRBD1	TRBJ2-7	CASSTTGGAYEQYF	TGTGCCAGCAGCACGACAGGGGGCGCCTACGAGCAGTACTTC
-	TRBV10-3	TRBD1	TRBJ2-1	CAISSGTGVEQFF	TGTGCCATCAGTTCCGGGACAGGGGTCGAGCAGTTCTTC
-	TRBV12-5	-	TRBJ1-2	CASGLFGRPSNYGYTF	TGTGCTAGTGGTTTGTTTGGCAGGCCGAGTAACTATGGCTACACCTTC
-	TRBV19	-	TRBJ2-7	CAGWFRHYEQYF	TGTGCCGGTTGGTTCAGGCACTACGAGCAGTACTTC
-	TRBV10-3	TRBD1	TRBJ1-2	CAISESRTGGKEGGYTF	TGTGCCATCAGTGAGTCAAGGACAGGGGGAAAGGAGGGCGGCTACACCTTC
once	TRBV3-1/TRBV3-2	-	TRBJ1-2	CASSPQVLNYGYTF	TGTGCCAGCAGCCCTCAGGTGTTGAACTATGGCTACACCTTC